Sequencing of this TCR beta chain was carried out in a study of T cells in women clearing cervical HPV infection. The CDR3 has 15 amino acids. The germline V gene has CDR1 SNHLY and CDR2 FYNNEI. With V trimmed by 4 bases and J by 2 bases, 2 bases remained unmatched. Produced via immunoSEQ multiplex PCR; TCRdb's table is partial and in-frame only. The sample's table shows around 35,000 clones. On this clone itself: Read data end 3 residues before the CDR3 end; the end is taken from the germline J gene.

This receptor was taken from a woman aged 18-69 years with a cervical HPV16 infection that either progressed to CIN3+ or cleared (not recorded which). Specimen: blood buffy coat. The chain recombines TRBV2 with TRBJ1-4, with 9 bases identical to TRBD1. The CDR3 protein is CASSGTGATNEKLFF. CDR3 DNA, as far as it was read: TGTGCCAGCAGTGGGACAGGGGCCACTAATGAAAAA.